This T cell receptor (beta chain) was sequenced for a study of cytomegalovirus exposure and HLA in healthy donors. As regards this clone: Its target is unknown.

Trimming took 6 bases from V and 2 from J, leaving 17 bases between them. The CDR3 runs 16 residues. Germline V gene sequence: CDR1 SEHNR, CDR2 FQNEAQ (reference sequence). Whole-study findings and limits: Most CMV-associated TCR beta chains appeared HLA-restricted in a later analysis. An assumption of roughly uniform sequencing depth across donors underlay the presence/absence analyses. What was likely a sequencing artifact was a cluster of highly shared sequence variants.

Primers included in the PCR were 60 Vbeta and 13 Jbeta primers. The table came from immunoSEQ multiplex PCR; TCRdb's copy has only in-frame clones and leaves some out. The table includes more than 150,000 clones, more than 80% detected once. The V call is TRBV7-9, the J call TRBJ2-1; D possibly corresponds to TRBD2 (5 bases). The source is a boy aged 5-17 years in good health and CMV-seronegative. The material sequenced was PBMCs. The CDR3 spells CASRAPGARAYNEQFF. CDR3 DNA sequence: TGTGCCAGCAGAGCCCCTGGAGCGCGGGCCTACAATGAGCAGTTCTTC.